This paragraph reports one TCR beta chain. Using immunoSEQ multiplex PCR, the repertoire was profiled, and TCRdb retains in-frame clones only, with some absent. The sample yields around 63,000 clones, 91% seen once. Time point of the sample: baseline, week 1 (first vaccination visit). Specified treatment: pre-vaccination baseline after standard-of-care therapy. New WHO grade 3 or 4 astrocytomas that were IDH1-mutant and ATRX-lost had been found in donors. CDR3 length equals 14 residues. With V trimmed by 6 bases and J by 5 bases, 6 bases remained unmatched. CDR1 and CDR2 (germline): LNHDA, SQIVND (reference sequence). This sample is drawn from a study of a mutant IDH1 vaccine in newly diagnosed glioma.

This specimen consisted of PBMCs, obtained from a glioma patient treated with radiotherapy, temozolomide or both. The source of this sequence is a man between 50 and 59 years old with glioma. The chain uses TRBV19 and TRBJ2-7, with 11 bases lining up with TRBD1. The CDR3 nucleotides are TGTGCCAGTAGCCCCGGGACAGGGGGAGACGAGCAGTACTTC. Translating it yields CASSPGTGGDEQYF.